The rows below give T cell receptor beta chains drawn from one sample of a study of blood T cell repertoires in COVID-19. Repertoires were generated with immunoSEQ multiplex PCR, while TCRdb's copy carries only in-frame clones and drops some. The table lists 130,000 to 150,000 clones, around nine tenths of them singletons, with about 2.3% in the top ten. Sequences were obtained from peripheral blood. These receptor sequences come from a human donor in a cohort sampled during active COVID-19. Both conserved end residues are part of each CDR3. The D gene is left open where the match is weak. Part of the rows lack a size; the others show once, few, many or a class for expanded clones.

V gene: TRBV7-3; J gene: TRBJ2-1; clone size: once; D gene: -; CDR3 length: 13; CDR3 DNA: TGTGCCAGCAGCTTAATCAGGGGAAATGAGCAGTTCTTC; CDR3 protein: CASSLIRGNEQFF
V gene: TRBV19; J gene: TRBJ1-5; clone size: -; D gene: -; CDR3 length: 16; CDR3 DNA: TGTGCCAGTGGATCGGGGTGGGACAAGAGCAATCAGCCCCAGCATTTT; CDR3 protein: CASGSGWDKSNQPQHF
V gene: TRBV15; J gene: TRBJ2-1; clone size: once; D gene: TRBD2; CDR3 length: 16; CDR3 DNA: TGTGCCACCGCCCCGAGAGGGCTAGCGGGATACAATGAGCAGTTCTTC; CDR3 protein: CATAPRGLAGYNEQFF
V gene: TRBV28; J gene: TRBJ1-6; clone size: -; D gene: TRBD1; CDR3 length: 15; CDR3 DNA: TGTGCCAGCACCTCGCCGGGACAGGGCACATCACCCCTCCACTTT; CDR3 protein: CASTSPGQGTSPLHF
V gene: TRBV6-5; J gene: TRBJ1-6; clone size: -; D gene: TRBD1; CDR3 length: 12; CDR3 DNA: TGTGCCACCTCGGACAGGCGGCCACCCCTCCACTTT; CDR3 protein: CATSDRRPPLHF
V gene: TRBV9; J gene: TRBJ2-3; clone size: few; D gene: TRBD1; CDR3 length: 15; CDR3 DNA: TGTGCCAGCAGCGCCAGCAGGGGGCGCACAGATACGCAGTATTTT; CDR3 protein: CASSASRGRTDTQYF
V gene: TRBV12-3/TRBV12-4; J gene: TRBJ2-7; clone size: -; D gene: -; CDR3 length: 12; CDR3 DNA: TGTGCCAGCCGCCGAGTCGGCTACGAGCAGTACTTC; CDR3 protein: CASRRVGYEQYF
V gene: TRBV15; J gene: TRBJ1-1; clone size: -; D gene: TRBD1; CDR3 length: 16; CDR3 DNA: TGTGCCACCAGCAGAGAGGGGACAGGGGGGCACACTGAAGCTTTCTTT; CDR3 protein: CATSREGTGGHTEAFF
V gene: TRBV4-1; J gene: TRBJ1-6; clone size: -; D gene: TRBD1; CDR3 length: 17; CDR3 DNA: TGCGCCAGCAGCCAAGAGACAGGGACGGCCTATAATTCACCCCTCCACTTT; CDR3 protein: CASSQETGTAYNSPLHF
V gene: TRBV15; J gene: TRBJ1-5; clone size: -; D gene: -; CDR3 length: 13; CDR3 DNA: TGTGCCACCAGCAGAGACCGGGTGCAGCCCCAGCATTTT; CDR3 protein: CATSRDRVQPQHF
V gene: TRBV18; J gene: TRBJ2-7; clone size: -; D gene: -; CDR3 length: 14; CDR3 DNA: TGTGCCAGCTCACCTCCCGGGACACCATCCGAGCAGTACTTC; CDR3 protein: CASSPPGTPSEQYF
V gene: TRBV7-8; J gene: TRBJ2-2; clone size: -; D gene: TRBD2; CDR3 length: 20; CDR3 DNA: TGTGCCAGCAGCTTAAGTCCTGGGGTAGCGGGAGTTGAGTTCACCGGGGAGCTGTTTTTT; CDR3 protein: CASSLSPGVAGVEFTGELFF
V gene: TRBV10-2; J gene: TRBJ2-7; clone size: -; D gene: TRBD1; CDR3 length: 14; CDR3 DNA: TGCGCCGTGACCTTCCGGGACAGCTCCTACGAGCAGTACTTC; CDR3 protein: CAVTFRDSSYEQYF
V gene: TRBV5-1; J gene: TRBJ2-7; clone size: once; D gene: TRBD2; CDR3 length: 14; CDR3 DNA: TGCGCCAGCAGCTTGGTCGGACTAGCGGATGAGCAGTACTTC; CDR3 protein: CASSLVGLADEQYF
V gene: TRBV7-2; J gene: TRBJ2-3; clone size: -; D gene: -; CDR3 length: 16; CDR3 DNA: TGTGCCAGCAGCTTAGGGAGCATCTCTAGCACAGATACGCAGTATTTT; CDR3 protein: CASSLGSISSTDTQYF
V gene: TRBV27; J gene: TRBJ2-7; clone size: -; D gene: TRBD2; CDR3 length: 15; CDR3 DNA: TGTGCCAGCAGTGGACTAGCGGGAAGAGCCTACGAGCAGTACTTC; CDR3 protein: CASSGLAGRAYEQYF
V gene: TRBV20-1; J gene: TRBJ2-7; clone size: -; D gene: -; CDR3 length: 13; CDR3 DNA: TGCAGTGCTAGTGGGCAGGGGTGGTACGAGCAGTACTTC; CDR3 protein: CSASGQGWYEQYF
V gene: TRBV19; J gene: TRBJ1-5; clone size: -; D gene: -; CDR3 length: 13; CDR3 DNA: TGTGCCAGTAGTGAAGGGGGAGTACAGCCCCAGCATTTT; CDR3 protein: CASSEGGVQPQHF
V gene: TRBV30; J gene: TRBJ2-3; clone size: -; D gene: -; CDR3 length: 15; CDR3 DNA: TGTGCCTGGATTAGGAGTGGACTTCTCACAGATACGCAGTATTTT; CDR3 protein: CAWIRSGLLTDTQYF